This TCR beta chain is drawn from a study of response to subunit inactivated influenza vaccine. General study points: Researchers suggested that each seasonal influenza vaccination recruits few new T cells.

At least ten counts were recorded for this clonotype. No antigen is known for it. Each CDR3 protein is one row after TCRdb ran MiXCR on the RT-PCR reads. The sample includes hundreds of thousands of distinct CDR3 sequences, approximately 15% of them seen just once. Specimen: PBMCs from blood, collected approximately 15 days before vaccination. The sequence was obtained from a man between 45 and 60 years old who received an inactivated influenza vaccine.

In DNA, the CDR3 is TGTGCCAGCAGCTTCAACGAGATGTCGAACACAGATACGCAGTATTTT. Translation: CASSFNEMSNTDTQYF. This chain uses TRBV11-2 with TRBJ2-3; no reliable D call. Germline V gives CDR1 SGHAT, CDR2 FQNNGV. Trimming removed 3 bases at V and 2 bases at J, with 15 bases between. The CDR3 has 16 residues.